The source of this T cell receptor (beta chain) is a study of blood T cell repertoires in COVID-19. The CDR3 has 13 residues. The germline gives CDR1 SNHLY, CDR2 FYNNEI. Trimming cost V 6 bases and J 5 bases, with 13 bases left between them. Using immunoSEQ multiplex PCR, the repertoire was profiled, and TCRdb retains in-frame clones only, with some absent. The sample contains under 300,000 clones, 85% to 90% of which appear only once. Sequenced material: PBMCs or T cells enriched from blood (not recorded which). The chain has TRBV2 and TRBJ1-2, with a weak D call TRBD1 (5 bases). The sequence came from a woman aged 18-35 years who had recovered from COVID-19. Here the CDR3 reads CASRAGPLYGYTF. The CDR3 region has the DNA TGTGCCAGCAGGGCAGGGCCCTTATATGGCTACACCTTC.